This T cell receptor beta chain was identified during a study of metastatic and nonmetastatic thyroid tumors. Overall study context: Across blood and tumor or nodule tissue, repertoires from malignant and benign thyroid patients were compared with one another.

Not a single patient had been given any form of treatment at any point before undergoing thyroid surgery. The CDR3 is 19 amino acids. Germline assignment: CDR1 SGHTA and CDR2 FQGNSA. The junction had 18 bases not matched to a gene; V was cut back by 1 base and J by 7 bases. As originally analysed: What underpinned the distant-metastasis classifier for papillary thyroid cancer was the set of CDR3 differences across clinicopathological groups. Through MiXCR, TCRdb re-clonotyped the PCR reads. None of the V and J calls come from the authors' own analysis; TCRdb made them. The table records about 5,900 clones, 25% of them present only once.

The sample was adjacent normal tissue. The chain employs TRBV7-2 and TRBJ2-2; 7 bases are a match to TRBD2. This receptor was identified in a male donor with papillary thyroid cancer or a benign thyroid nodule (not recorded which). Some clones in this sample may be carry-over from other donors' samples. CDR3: CASSLGLAATGEGSGELFF. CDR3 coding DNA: TGTGCCAGCAGCTTAGGGCTAGCGGCCACCGGGGAAGGGAGCGGGGAGCTGTTTTTT.